This T cell receptor beta chain was profiled in a study of cytomegalovirus exposure and HLA in healthy donors. The repertoire was sequenced with immunoSEQ multiplex PCR; TCRdb's copy has only in-frame clones and lacks some. This repertoire shows some 88,000 clones, 95% to 98% found once; its top ten account for more than 0.65%. The V gene's germline CDR1 is WNHNN and CDR2 SYGVQD (reference sequence). Trimming removed 4 bases at V and 8 bases at J, with 17 bases between. This CDR3 spans 15 amino acids. The sample comprised PBMCs. This rearrangement joins TRBV10-1 to TRBJ1-4; D gene ambiguous. This sequence originates from a man aged 18 to 30 in good health and CMV-seronegative. The CDR3 DNA reads as TGCGCCAGCAGTGCCCCCTGGACGGGGATGGAAAAACTGTTTTTT. Protein: CASSAPWTGMEKLFF.